This T cell receptor (beta chain) is from a study of cytomegalovirus exposure and HLA in healthy donors. As to this clone: What it recognizes is unknown.

TCRdb's copy holds only in-frame clones and misses some; the assay was immunoSEQ multiplex PCR. The data hold tens of thousands of clones, with around nine tenths observed a single time. Study findings and constraints: Cytomegalovirus-associated status was assigned to 150 or so TCR beta chains. Under in vitro conditions, a few CMV-associated chains were confirmed as specific for CMV antigens.

CDR1 and CDR2 (germline): ENHRY, SYGVKD. Trimming left V 4 bases short and J 6 bases short, with 15 bases between. This CDR3 is 15 amino acids long. The TCR was taken from a woman under 30 in good health and CMV-seropositive. The sequencing sample was made of PBMCs. This sequence joins TRBV10-3 and TRBJ2-2; weak D call: TRBD1 (6 bases). The CDR3 DNA follows: TGTGCCATCAGTGTTTTAGACAGGACGGCCGGGGAGCTGTTTTTT. Residues: CAISVLDRTAGELFF.